The clone carrying this T cell receptor beta chain was observed once. The data were obtained in a study of patients and donors after allogeneic stem cell transplantation. Trimming took 2 bases from V and 3 from J, leaving 10 bases between them. This CDR3 contains 15 residues. The germline gives CDR1 KGHDR, CDR2 SFDVKD. TCRdb ran MiXCR on the RT-PCR reads and lists one entry per CDR3 protein. The sample has 95,000 to 120,000 distinct CDR3 sequences, approximately 40% seen once. The chain joins TRBV24-1 to TRBJ2-1; perhaps D is TRBD1 or TRBD2 (5 bases each). The sample comprised blood, either unsorted or a sorted T cell fraction (not recorded which). This TCR derives from a human donor who was either an allogeneic HSCT recipient or a stem cell or donor lymphocyte infusion donor (not recorded which). It is not recorded whose cells these are; they may come from a transplant donor. The CDR3 loop is CATSDWGINYNEQFF. CDR3 in DNA: TGTGCCACCAGTGATTGGGGGATTAACTACAATGAGCAGTTCTTC.